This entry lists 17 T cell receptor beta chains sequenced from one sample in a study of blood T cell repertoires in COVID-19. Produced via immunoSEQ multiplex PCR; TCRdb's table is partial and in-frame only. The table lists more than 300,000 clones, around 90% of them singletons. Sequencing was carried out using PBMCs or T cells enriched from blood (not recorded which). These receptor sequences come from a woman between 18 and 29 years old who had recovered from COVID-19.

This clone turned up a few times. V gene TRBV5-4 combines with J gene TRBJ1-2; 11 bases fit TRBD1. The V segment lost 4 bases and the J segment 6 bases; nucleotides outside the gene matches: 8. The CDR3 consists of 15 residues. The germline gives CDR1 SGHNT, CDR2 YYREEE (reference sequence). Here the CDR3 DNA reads TGTGCCAGCAGCCATGGACAGGGGGCTAGCGATGGCTACACCTTC. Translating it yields CASSHGQGASDGYTF.

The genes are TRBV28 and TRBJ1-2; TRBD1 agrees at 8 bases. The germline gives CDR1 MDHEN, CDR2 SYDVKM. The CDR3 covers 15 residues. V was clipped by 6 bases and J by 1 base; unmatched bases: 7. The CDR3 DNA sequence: TGTGCCAGCAGGACGACAGGGGTCCGTAACTATGGCTACACCTTC. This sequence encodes CASRTTGVRNYGYTF.

Written as DNA, the CDR3 is TGTGCCAGCAGCGTAGGGTCAAGCGGGGGTACCCAAGAGACCCAGTACTTC. Its protein is CASSVGSSGGTQETQYF. The genes are TRBV9 and TRBJ2-5; 8 bases are shared with TRBD2. V lost 0 bases to trimming and J lost 1 base; unmatched junction nucleotides: 8. Germline CDR1 reads SGDLS; CDR2 reads YYNGEE. The CDR3 is 17 residues long.

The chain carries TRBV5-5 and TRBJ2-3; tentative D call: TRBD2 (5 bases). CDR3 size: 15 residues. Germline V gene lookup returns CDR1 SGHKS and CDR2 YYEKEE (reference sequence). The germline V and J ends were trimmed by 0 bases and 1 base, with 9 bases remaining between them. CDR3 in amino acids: CASSLGLAGTDTQYF. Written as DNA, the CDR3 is TGTGCCAGCAGCTTGGGGCTAGCTGGCACAGATACGCAGTATTTT.

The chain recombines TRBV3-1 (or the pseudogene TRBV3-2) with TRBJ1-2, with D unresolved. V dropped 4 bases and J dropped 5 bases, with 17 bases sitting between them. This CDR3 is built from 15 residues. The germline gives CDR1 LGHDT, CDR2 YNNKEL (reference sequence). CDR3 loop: CASSPVKTPGYGYTF. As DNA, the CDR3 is TGTGCCAGCAGCCCCGTAAAGACGCCGGGGTATGGCTACACCTTC.

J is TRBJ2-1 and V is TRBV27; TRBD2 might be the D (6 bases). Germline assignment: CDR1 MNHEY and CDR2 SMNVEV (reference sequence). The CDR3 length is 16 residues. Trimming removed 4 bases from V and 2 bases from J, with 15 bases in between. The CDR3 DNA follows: TGTGCCAGCAGTTCCCCGACTAGTCTAACCTACAATGAGCAGTTCTTC. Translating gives CASSSPTSLTYNEQFF.

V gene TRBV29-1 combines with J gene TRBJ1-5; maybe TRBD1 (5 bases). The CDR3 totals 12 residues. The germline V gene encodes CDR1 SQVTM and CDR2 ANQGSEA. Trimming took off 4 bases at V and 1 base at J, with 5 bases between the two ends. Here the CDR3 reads CSVAGSNQPQHF. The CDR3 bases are TGCAGCGTTGCAGGGAGCAATCAGCCCCAGCATTTT.

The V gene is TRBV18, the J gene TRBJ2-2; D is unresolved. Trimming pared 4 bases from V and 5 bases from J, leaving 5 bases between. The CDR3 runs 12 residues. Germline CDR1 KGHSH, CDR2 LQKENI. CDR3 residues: CASSHRTGELFF. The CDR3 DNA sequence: TGTGCCAGCTCACATCGGACCGGGGAGCTGTTTTTT.

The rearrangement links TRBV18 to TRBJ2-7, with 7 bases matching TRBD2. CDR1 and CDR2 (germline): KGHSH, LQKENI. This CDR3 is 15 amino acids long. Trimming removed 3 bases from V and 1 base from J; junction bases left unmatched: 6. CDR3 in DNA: TGTGCCAGCTCACCGGCAGGGAGGGGATCCTACGAGCAGTACTTC. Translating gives CASSPAGRGSYEQYF.

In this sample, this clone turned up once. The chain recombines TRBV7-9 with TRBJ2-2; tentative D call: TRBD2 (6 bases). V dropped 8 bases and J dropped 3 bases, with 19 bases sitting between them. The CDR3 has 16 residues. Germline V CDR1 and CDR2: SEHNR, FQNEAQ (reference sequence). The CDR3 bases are TGTGCCAGCCACCGGTACGCGGGGTTGTACACCGGGGAGCTGTTTTTT. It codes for CASHRYAGLYTGELFF. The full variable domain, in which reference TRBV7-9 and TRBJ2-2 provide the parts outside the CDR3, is DTGVSQNPRHKITKRGQNVTFRCDPISEHNRLYWYRQTLGQGPEFLTYFQNEAQLEKSRLLSDRFSAERPKGSFSTLEIQRTEQGDSAMYLCASHRYAGLYTGELFFGEGSRLTVL.

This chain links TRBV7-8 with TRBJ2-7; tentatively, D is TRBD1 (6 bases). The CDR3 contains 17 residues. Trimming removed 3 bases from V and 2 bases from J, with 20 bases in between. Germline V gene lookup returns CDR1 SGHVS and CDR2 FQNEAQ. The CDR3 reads CASSFISDRSRAYEQYF. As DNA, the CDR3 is TGTGCCAGCAGCTTCATCTCTGACAGGTCAAGGGCCTACGAGCAGTACTTC.

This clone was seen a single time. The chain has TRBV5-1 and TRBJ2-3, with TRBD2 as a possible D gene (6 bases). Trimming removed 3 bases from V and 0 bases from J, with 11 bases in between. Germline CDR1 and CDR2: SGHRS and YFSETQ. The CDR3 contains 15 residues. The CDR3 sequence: CASSWGLSSTDTQYF. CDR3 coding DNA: TGCGCCAGCAGCTGGGGACTGTCTAGCACAGATACGCAGTATTTT.

DNA for the CDR3: TGTGCCAGCAGCGTAGTAAGCGGGGTCAGTCCCATCGACTCTGGAAACACCATATATTTT. Its translation is CASSVVSGVSPIDSGNTIYF. The J gene is TRBJ1-3, the V gene TRBV9; D uncertain. V was cut by 0 bases and J by 0 bases, with 22 bases left in between. This CDR3 comprises 20 residues. Germline V gene lookup returns CDR1 SGDLS and CDR2 YYNGEE. Full variable domain (remainder filled in from reference TRBV9 and TRBJ1-3): DSGVTQTPKHLITATGQRVTLRCSPRSGDLSVYWYQQSLDQGLQFLIQYYNGEERAKGNILERFSAQQFPDLHSELNLSSLELGDSALYFCASSVVSGVSPIDSGNTIYFGEGSWLTVV.

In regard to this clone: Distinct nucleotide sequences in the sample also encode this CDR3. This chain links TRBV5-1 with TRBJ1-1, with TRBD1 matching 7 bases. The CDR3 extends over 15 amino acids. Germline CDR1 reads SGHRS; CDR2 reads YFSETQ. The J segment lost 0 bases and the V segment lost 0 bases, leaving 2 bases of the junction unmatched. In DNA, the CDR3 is TGCGCCAGCAGCTTGGGGACAGGTATGAACACTGAAGCTTTCTTT. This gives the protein CASSLGTGMNTEAFF.

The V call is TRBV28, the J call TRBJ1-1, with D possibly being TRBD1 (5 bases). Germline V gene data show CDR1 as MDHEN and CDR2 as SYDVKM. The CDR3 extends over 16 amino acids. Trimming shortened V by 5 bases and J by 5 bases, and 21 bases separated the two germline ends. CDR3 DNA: TGTGCCAGCAGTAGAGCGGGACCCCCTGGGAAAACTGAAGCTTTCTTT. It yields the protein CASSRAGPPGKTEAFF. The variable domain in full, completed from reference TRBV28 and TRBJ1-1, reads DVKVTQSSRYLVKRTGEKVFLECVQDMDHENMFWYRQDPGLGLRLIYFSYDVKMKEKGDIPEGYSVSREKKERFSLILESASTNQTSMYLCASSRAGPPGKTEAFFGQGTRLTVV.

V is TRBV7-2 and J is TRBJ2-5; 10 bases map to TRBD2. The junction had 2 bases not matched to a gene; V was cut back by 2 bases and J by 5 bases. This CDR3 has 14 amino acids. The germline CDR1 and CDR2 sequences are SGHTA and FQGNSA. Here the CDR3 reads CASSLLAGVETQYF. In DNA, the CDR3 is TGTGCCAGCAGCTTACTAGCGGGGGTGGAGACCCAGTACTTC.

CDR3 protein: CAWTAVGDSPLHF. Here the CDR3 DNA reads TGTGCCTGGACGGCCGTGGGAGATTCACCCCTCCACTTT. This sequence joins TRBV30 and TRBJ1-6; D ambiguous. The V gene lost 4 bases and the J gene lost 8 bases, with 12 bases spanning the gap. Per the germline V gene, CDR1 is GTSNPN and CDR2 is SVGIG (reference sequence). This CDR3 is 13 amino acids long.